The 12 T cell receptor beta chains in this list originate from one sample, sequenced in a study of T cells in localized non-small cell lung cancer. Profiling relied on immunoSEQ multiplex PCR, and the TCRdb table lists in-frame clones only, not all of them. The sample shows fewer than 2,500 clones, 15% to 20% of them seen only once. Sample: lung tumor tissue, taken before any cancer treatment. These receptors all come from a man aged 35-69 years with stage I squamous cell lung carcinoma.

The genes are TRBV28 and TRBJ1-4; perhaps TRBD1 as D (5 bases). V was pared by 4 bases and J by 7 bases, with 19 bases between. Germline assignment: CDR1 MDHEN and CDR2 SYDVKM. The CDR3 sequence is 16 residues long. The CDR3, as DNA: TGTGCCAGCAGTTCGCCGGGCAGGGAGCTCGGTGAAAAACTGTTTTTT. Its translation: CASSSPGRELGEKLFF.

This clone is judged medium-sized. The V and J genes are TRBV11-3 and TRBJ2-7; D might be TRBD1 (5 bases). The CDR3 is made up of 15 amino acids. The V end was cut by 1 base, the J end by 4 bases, with 14 bases between. CDR1 is SGHNT, CDR2 YENEEA, per germline. The CDR3 spells CASSLVPAGFYEQYF. The CDR3 DNA follows: TGTGCCAGCAGCTTAGTCCCGGCAGGGTTTTACGAGCAGTACTTC.

V gene TRBV5-1 combines with J gene TRBJ1-2; D unclear. V was shortened by 0 bases and J by 4 bases, with 10 bases between the two germline ends. CDR3 length: 14 amino acids. Germline loops: CDR1 SGHRS, CDR2 YFSETQ. CDR3 DNA sequence: TGCGCCAGCAGCTTGGCACCAACTCCCTATGGCTACACCTTC. Protein sequence: CASSLAPTPYGYTF.

This clone was detected a few times. The chain uses TRBV6-8 and TRBJ2-7; the D is unclear. Trimming shortened V by 0 bases and J by 0 bases, and 9 bases separated the two germline ends. Germline V gene lookup returns CDR1 MNHGY and CDR2 SAAAGT. This CDR3 has 15 amino acids. Here the CDR3 DNA reads TGTGCCAGCAGTTACTCCTACTTAGCCTCCTACGAGCAGTACTTC. Translating it yields CASSYSYLASYEQYF.

This clone has just a few counts. The chain uses TRBV19 and TRBJ2-1; D perhaps matches TRBD1 (5 bases). Trimming left V 7 bases short and J 4 bases short, with 17 bases between. CDR1 and CDR2 (germline): LNHDA, SQIVND (reference sequence). CDR3 length equals 15 residues. The CDR3 nucleotides are TGTGCCAGTACGGGTCGGGCAGGGCTTTACAATGAGCAGTTCTTC. It encodes CASTGRAGLYNEQFF. The variable domain in full, with the rest retrieved from reference TRBV19 and TRBJ2-1, is DGGITQSPKYLFRKEGQNVTLSCEQNLNHDAMYWYRQDPGQGLRLIYYSQIVNDFQKGDIAEGYSVSREKKESFPLTVTSAQKNPTAFYLCASTGRAGLYNEQFFGPGTRLTVL.

The table lists this clone with a few counts. The DNA of the CDR3 is TGTGCCAGCAGCCAATCGAATAGCAATCAGCCCCAGCATTTT. This encodes CASSQSNSNQPQHF. The chain employs TRBV11-3 and TRBJ1-5; D is unresolved. Per germline, CDR1 SGHNT and CDR2 YENEEA. V gave up 5 bases and J gave up 0 bases, with 8 bases separating them. The CDR3 length is 14 residues.

The chain is built from TRBV2 and TRBJ2-2; D unresolved. Trimming removed 6 bases at V and 5 bases at J, with 10 bases between. The CDR3 spans 13 residues. Germline V gene sequence: CDR1 SNHLY, CDR2 FYNNEI. The CDR3 bases are TGTGCCAGCAGCGAGCAAAGGACCGGGGAGCTGTTTTTT. Its protein product is CASSEQRTGELFF.

J is TRBJ1-3 and V is TRBV19; perhaps TRBD1 as D (5 bases). This CDR3 is 15 amino acids long. Trimming removed 7 bases at V and 0 bases at J, with 13 bases between. Germline CDR1 LNHDA, CDR2 SQIVND (reference sequence). The CDR3 here is CASNGGPTSGNTIYF. CDR3 nucleotide sequence: TGTGCCAGTAATGGGGGACCCACCTCTGGAAACACCATATATTTT.

CDR3 residues: CSVEGALAGGNTGELFF. The CDR3 region has the DNA TGCAGCGTTGAAGGCGCTCTAGCGGGAGGTAACACCGGGGAGCTGTTTTTT. J is TRBJ2-2 and V is TRBV29-1; TRBD2 agrees at 11 bases. Germline V CDR1 and CDR2: SQVTM, ANQGSEA. The V and J ends lost 1 base and 2 bases, in that order; junction bases with no gene match: 6. This CDR3 comprises 17 residues.

This clone was seen only a few times. V gene TRBV11-3 combines with J gene TRBJ2-5; TRBD2 might be the D (5 bases). CDR3 length: 15 amino acids. The V gene lost 0 bases and the J gene lost 4 bases, with 12 bases spanning the gap. Germline V gene lookup returns CDR1 SGHNT and CDR2 YENEEA. The CDR3 here is CASSLDRGNGETQYF. The CDR3 DNA reads as TGTGCCAGCAGCTTAGATCGAGGGAATGGAGAGACCCAGTACTTC.

The V gene is TRBV5-1, the J gene TRBJ2-3, with a weak D call TRBD2 (6 bases). This CDR3 is built from 16 residues. V was trimmed by 5 bases and J by 2 bases, leaving 18 bases between them. From germline, CDR1 is SGHRS and CDR2 YFSETQ. Here the CDR3 DNA reads TGCGCCAGCAGAAGTAGGTGGAGGGTGGACACAGATACGCAGTATTTT. This gives the protein CASRSRWRVDTDTQYF.

The gene calls are TRBV28 and TRBJ1-3, with D possibly matching TRBD1 (6 bases). Germline-derived CDR1 and CDR2 are MDHEN and SYDVKM. The CDR3 length is 16 residues. V gave up 7 bases and J gave up 4 bases, with 20 bases separating them. The CDR3: CASTGQQGVAGNTIYF. Here the CDR3 DNA reads TGTGCCAGCACGGGACAACAGGGTGTAGCCGGAAACACCATATATTTT.